One sample yielded the 30 T cell receptor beta chains listed below, sequenced in a study of early T cells in non-severe SARS-CoV-2 infection. TCRdb recomputed calls from the 5' RACE reads with MiXCR, one row per CDR3 protein. The sample lists around 68,000 distinct CDR3 sequences, roughly 5.7% occurring once. The material was whole blood, obtained at baseline. The source is an adult who was a healthcare worker with PCR-confirmed SARS-CoV-2 infection or an uninfected control (not recorded which).

This clonotype was counted at least ten times. The chain has TRBV2 and TRBJ1-1; D might be TRBD1 (5 bases). Per germline, CDR1 SNHLY and CDR2 FYNNEI. This CDR3 region has 10 residues. V was cut by 7 bases and J by 6 bases, with 6 bases left in between. CDR3 loop: CASKGPEAFF. CDR3 DNA sequence: TGTGCCAGCAAGGGGCCTGAAGCTTTCTTT.

This rearrangement joins TRBV18 to TRBJ1-4; D possibly corresponds to TRBD1 (6 bases). CDR3 length equals 16 residues. CDR1 is KGHSH and CDR2 is LQKENI in the germline V gene. Trimming left V 4 bases short and J 8 bases short, with 20 bases between. Here the CDR3 DNA reads TGTGCCAGCTCACTCTCTAACAGGGCAGTCTACGAAAAACTGTTTTTT. It codes for CASSLSNRAVYEKLFF.

This clonotype showed up many times. V and J are TRBV20-1 and TRBJ2-1, with 8 bases lining up with TRBD1. Germline values: CDR1 DFQATT, CDR2 SNEGSKA (reference sequence). This CDR3 region has 14 residues. J was trimmed by 4 bases and V by 5 bases; bases with no gene match: 7. The chain's CDR3 is CSASRGLRYNEQFF. The CDR3 bases are TGCAGTGCTTCCAGGGGGCTAAGGTACAATGAGCAGTTCTTC.

A few counts support this clonotype. Here the CDR3 reads CASSKGVGNEQFF. The CDR3 DNA follows: TGTGCCAGCAGCAAAGGGGTCGGGAATGAGCAGTTCTTC. This sequence joins TRBV21-1 and TRBJ2-1. TRBV21-1 is flagged as a pseudogene. The CDR3 contains 13 residues.

This clonotype occurred a few times. The chain joins TRBV7-2 to TRBJ2-5, with TRBD2 matching over 14 bases. The CDR3 is 16 residues long. With V trimmed by 5 bases and J by 8 bases, 10 bases remained unmatched. Germline-derived CDR1 and CDR2 are SGHTA and FQGNSA. For the CDR3, the DNA is TGTGCCAGCAGCGGAGGGACTAGCGGGGGTCGGGGCACCCAGTACTTC. Encoded protein: CASSGGTSGGRGTQYF.

The gene calls are TRBV5-4 and TRBJ2-2; possibly TRBD2 for D (6 bases). The germline V gene has CDR1 SGHNT and CDR2 YYREEE (reference sequence). V lost 1 base and J 6 bases, leaving 13 bases between the germline ends. The CDR3 is made up of 15 amino acids. The CDR3: CASSLFARDSGELFF. The CDR3 DNA is TGTGCCAGCAGCTTGTTTGCGCGGGATTCCGGGGAGCTGTTTTTT.

This clonotype was counted at least ten times. The genes are TRBV29-1 and TRBJ2-3, with D maybe TRBD2 (6 bases). The CDR3 has 12 residues. Germline values: CDR1 SQVTM, CDR2 ANQGSEA. V lost 8 bases to trimming and J lost 4 bases, with 13 bases between them. The CDR3 sequence: CSSAGSADTQYF. The CDR3, as DNA: TGCAGCTCGGCGGGGTCAGCAGATACGCAGTATTTT.

This clonotype was detected ten times or more. The gene calls are TRBV4-3 and TRBJ1-5; TRBD1 is a possible D gene (6 bases). In germline, CDR1 is LGHNA, CDR2 YSLEER. Trimming shortened V by 1 base and J by 8 bases, and 15 bases separated the two germline ends. The length of the CDR3 is 15 residues. The CDR3 loop is CASSQGIGRGEPQHF. Written as DNA, the CDR3 is TGCGCCAGCAGCCAAGGAATCGGCAGGGGAGAGCCCCAGCATTTT.

This clonotype was seen at least ten times. The chain has TRBV28 and TRBJ1-1, with D unresolved. The ends were cut back, 5 bases at V and 9 bases at J, with 13 bases in the middle. There are 12 residues in the CDR3. CDR1 is MDHEN, CDR2 SYDVKM, per germline. CDR3 nucleotide sequence: TGTGCCAGCAGTCTCACTCAAGGGCAAGCTTTCTTT. It codes for CASSLTQGQAFF.

This clonotype was picked up many times. This rearrangement joins TRBV5-5 to TRBJ1-6; D not certain. V was cut by 0 bases and J by 7 bases, with 17 bases left in between. Germline-derived CDR1 and CDR2 are SGHKS and YYEKEE (reference sequence). The CDR3 is 17 amino acids. The CDR3: CASSLELRSLRNSPLHF. CDR3 in DNA: TGTGCCAGCAGCTTGGAACTCCGGTCGTTGCGGAATTCACCCCTCCACTTT.

This clonotype was detected a few times. The chain has TRBV5-1 and TRBJ2-5; 14 bases agree with TRBD2. Germline assignment: CDR1 SGHRS and CDR2 YFSETQ. CDR3 length: 15 amino acids. V shed 3 bases and J 4 bases; nucleotides not matched to a gene: 2. CDR3 in amino acids: CASSWGTSGRETQYF. In DNA, the CDR3 is TGCGCCAGCAGCTGGGGGACTAGCGGGAGAGAGACCCAGTACTTC.

This clonotype was seen many times. V and J are TRBV12-3 or TRBV12-4 and TRBJ1-2; D is unresolved. The CDR3 spans 15 residues. Trimming pared 3 bases from V and 4 bases from J, leaving 15 bases between. The CDR3: CASSLSPEGSYGYTF. The CDR3 coding sequence is TGTGCCAGCAGTTTGAGCCCGGAGGGATCCTATGGCTACACCTTC.

In this sample, this clonotype turned up a few times. V usage is TRBV20-1 and J usage is TRBJ1-1, with D tentatively TRBD1 (5 bases). V lost 6 bases to trimming and J lost 3 bases, with 11 bases between them. CDR1 is DFQATT and CDR2 is SNEGSKA in the germline V gene (reference sequence). This CDR3 contains 12 residues. The CDR3 sequence is CSAAPGYTEAFF. The CDR3 DNA follows: TGCAGTGCCGCCCCAGGGTACACTGAAGCTTTCTTT.

The chain links TRBV12-3 or TRBV12-4 to TRBJ2-1; D is unclear. The V end lost 6 bases, the J end lost 0 bases, and 18 bases lay between the germline ends. This CDR3 spans 17 amino acids. CDR3 coding DNA: TGTGCCAGCAGGGCCGACTCGGCTAGTAACTCCTACAATGAGCAGTTCTTC. It translates to CASRADSASNSYNEQFF.

Comments on this clonotype: Germline and junction disagree at one end, which may indicate a read error. V usage is TRBV7-2 and J usage is TRBJ2-7; D uncertain. This CDR3 has 14 residues. In germline, CDR1 is SGHTA, CDR2 FQGNSA. CDR3 region: CVSSLRSPTHEQYF. The CDR3 DNA reads TGTGTCAGCAGCTTACGGAGCCCCACACATGAGCAGTACTTC.

This clonotype has a handful of counts. This chain uses TRBV2 with TRBJ2-7; 7 bases fit TRBD1. The CDR3 consists of 16 residues. Germline V gene sequence: CDR1 SNHLY, CDR2 FYNNEI. V gave up 6 bases and J gave up 4 bases; unmatched junction bases: 15. DNA for the CDR3: TGTGCCAGCAGCGCGCCTACGGGACAGTCACTTTACGAGCAGTACTTC. This codes for CASSAPTGQSLYEQYF. The variable domain in full, with the rest retrieved from reference TRBV2 and TRBJ2-7, is EPEVTQTPSHQVTQMGQEVILRCVPISNHLYFYWYRQILGQKVEFLVSFYNNEISEKSEIFDDQFSVERPDGSNFTLKIRSTKLEDSAMYFCASSAPTGQSLYEQYFGPGTRLTVT.

The chain joins TRBV28 to TRBJ2-7; no clear D. The CDR3 is 12 residues long. V dropped 5 bases and J dropped 2 bases, with 7 bases sitting between them. Germline CDR1 is MDHEN and CDR2 is SYDVKM. CDR3 protein: CASSKSPYEQYF. In DNA, the CDR3 is TGTGCCAGCAGTAAGTCCCCCTACGAGCAGTACTTC.

This clonotype has ten or more counts. This chain links TRBV6-6 with TRBJ2-7; D may match TRBD1 or TRBD2 (5 bases each). Germline CDR1 MNHNY, CDR2 SVGAGI (reference sequence). This CDR3 has 15 residues. The V end was cut by 5 bases, the J end by 3 bases, with 17 bases between. CDR3 sequence reads: CASSPFRDGIYEQYF. CDR3 bases: TGTGCCAGCAGTCCATTTCGGGACGGTATCTACGAGCAGTACTTC.

The table lists this clonotype with many counts. V is TRBV12-3 or TRBV12-4 and J is TRBJ1-6, with no clear D. The V and J ends lost 5 bases and 6 bases respectively, with 14 bases between them. The CDR3 runs 15 residues. The CDR3 nucleotides read TGTGCCAGCAGTCCCGAGGGCGCCTTTAATTCACCCCTCCACTTT. Protein sequence: CASSPEGAFNSPLHF.

This clonotype occurred many times. The chain employs TRBV12-3 or TRBV12-4 and TRBJ2-5, with 7 positions matching TRBD1. This CDR3 has 14 amino acids. V shed 3 bases, J shed 6 bases, and the junction held 7 bases outside the gene matches. The CDR3 region has the DNA TGTGCCAGCAGTTTCGGGACAGATGACCAGACCCAGTACTTC. Residues: CASSFGTDDQTQYF.

This clonotype was recorded at least ten times. The chain combines TRBV28 with TRBJ1-4, with D hard to call. Trimming pared 2 bases from V and 9 bases from J, leaving 13 bases between. Per germline, CDR1 MDHEN and CDR2 SYDVKM. This CDR3 has 14 amino acids. CDR3 sequence (DNA): TGTGCCAGCAGTTTAGGGGTCGGTTTTCAAAAACTGTTTTTT. Translating it yields CASSLGVGFQKLFF.

This clonotype was counted many times. J is TRBJ1-2 and V is TRBV20-1; 9 bases match TRBD1. Trimming removed 2 bases from V and 3 bases from J; junction bases left unmatched: 10. Germline-derived CDR1 and CDR2 are DFQATT and SNEGSKA (reference sequence). The CDR3 consists of 16 residues. Here the CDR3 reads CSARPPGTGRYYGYTF. The CDR3 nucleotides are TGCAGTGCTAGACCCCCCGGGACAGGGCGATACTATGGCTACACCTTC.

This clonotype was seen repeatedly, ten times or more. This chain uses TRBV20-1 with TRBJ2-3, with 8 bases aligning to TRBD1. CDR3 length: 15 residues. Germline values: CDR1 DFQATT, CDR2 SNEGSKA (reference sequence). Trimming cost V 5 bases and J 4 bases; bases outside gene matches: 11. The CDR3 spells CSAGGGIQGADTQYF. DNA of the CDR3: TGCAGTGCTGGGGGCGGCATACAGGGGGCAGATACGCAGTATTTT.

The chain has TRBV11-2 and TRBJ2-3; TRBD1 matches at 10 bases. Germline assignment: CDR1 SGHAT and CDR2 FQNNGV. Trimming cost V 3 bases and J 1 base; bases outside gene matches: 7. This CDR3 comprises 17 residues. Written as DNA, the CDR3 is TGTGCCAGCAGCTTCAGGGCTGGGACAGGGGGCACAGATACGCAGTATTTT. Protein product: CASSFRAGTGGTDTQYF.

This clonotype showed up many times. This chain joins TRBV20-1 and TRBJ2-6; TRBD1 matches 8 bases. Germline CDR1 reads DFQATT; CDR2 reads SNEGSKA (reference sequence). Trimming at V came to 8 bases and at J to 2 bases, leaving 11 bases not matched to a gene. This CDR3 spans 16 amino acids. The CDR3 DNA reads as TGCAGTACCCGCCCCGGGACAGGCGCTGGGGCCAACGTCCTGACTTTC. This translates into CSTRPGTGAGANVLTF.

This rearrangement joins TRBV12-3 or TRBV12-4 to TRBJ2-7, with 7 bases aligning to TRBD2. This CDR3 is 15 amino acids long. The J segment lost 0 bases and the V segment lost 3 bases, leaving 5 bases of the junction unmatched. CDR3 DNA sequence: TGTGCCAGCAGTTTTGAGCGGGGCCCCTCCTACGAGCAGTACTTC. Translating it yields CASSFERGPSYEQYF.

This clonotype appeared a few times. This chain links TRBV3-1 with TRBJ1-1, with 11 bases aligning to TRBD1. The CDR3 totals 16 residues. In germline, CDR1 is LGHDT, CDR2 YNNKEL (reference sequence). The V and J ends lost 3 bases and 4 bases, in that order; junction bases with no gene match: 7. The CDR3 loop reads CASSQRGQGAVTEAFF. In DNA, the CDR3 is TGTGCCAGCAGCCAGCGCGGACAGGGGGCTGTCACTGAAGCTTTCTTT.

This clonotype occurred a few times. CDR3 protein: CASSPFDGPSTDTQYF. The CDR3 DNA sequence: TGTGCCAGCTCACCTTTCGACGGGCCTAGCACAGATACGCAGTATTTT. The gene calls are TRBV18 and TRBJ2-3; the D is unclear. The CDR3 covers 16 residues. The V end was cut by 3 bases, the J end by 0 bases, with 13 bases between. Germline V gene lookup returns CDR1 KGHSH and CDR2 LQKENI.

This clonotype was picked up many times. This chain uses TRBV20-1 with TRBJ2-1, with D uncertain. The V and J ends lost 4 bases and 5 bases respectively, with 15 bases between them. From germline, CDR1 is DFQATT and CDR2 SNEGSKA (reference sequence). This CDR3 is 14 amino acids long. The CDR3 DNA is TGCAGTGCTATCCGGGCCTTCCTACACAATGAGCAGTTCTTC. The encoded protein is CSAIRAFLHNEQFF.

This clonotype appeared a few times. V gene TRBV12-3 or TRBV12-4 combines with J gene TRBJ1-1, with no clear D. Trimming removed 10 bases at V and 2 bases at J, with 20 bases between. This CDR3 region has 15 residues. The CDR3 reads CATRRPLVENTEAFF. In DNA form, the CDR3 reads TGTGCCACCCGTCGGCCGCTCGTAGAAAACACTGAAGCTTTCTTT.